This TCR beta chain originates from a study of shared clonotypes between healthy human individuals. Sorted-subset replicate PCR reactions were performed with 200 ng DNA, corresponding to about 30,000 T cell genomes. Method: immunoSEQ multiplex PCR; TCRdb's copy keeps in-frame clones and lacks some. The sample yields some 580,000 clones, approximately 97% seen once. With 2 bases removed from V and 0 bases from J, the gap between germline ends came to 7 bases. The CDR3 runs to 14 residues. From germline, CDR1 is SGHAT and CDR2 FQNNGV. The rearrangement links TRBV11-2 to TRBJ1-1; D is uncertain. This receptor was taken from a woman in her 30s in good health. Input material: naive CD4+ T cells sorted from blood. The sample's subset: CD45RA+ positively selected. The CDR3 spells CASSLTEMNTEAFF. In nucleotides, the CDR3 is TGTGCCAGCAGCTTAACAGAAATGAACACTGAAGCTTTCTTT. Based on the CDR3 plus reference TRBV11-2 and TRBJ1-1, the full variable domain is EAGVAQSPRYKIIEKRQSVAFWCNPISGHATLYWYQQILGQGPKLLIQFQNNGVVDDSQLPKDRFSAERLKGVDSTLKIQPAKLEDSAVYLCASSLTEMNTEAFFGQGTRLTVV.